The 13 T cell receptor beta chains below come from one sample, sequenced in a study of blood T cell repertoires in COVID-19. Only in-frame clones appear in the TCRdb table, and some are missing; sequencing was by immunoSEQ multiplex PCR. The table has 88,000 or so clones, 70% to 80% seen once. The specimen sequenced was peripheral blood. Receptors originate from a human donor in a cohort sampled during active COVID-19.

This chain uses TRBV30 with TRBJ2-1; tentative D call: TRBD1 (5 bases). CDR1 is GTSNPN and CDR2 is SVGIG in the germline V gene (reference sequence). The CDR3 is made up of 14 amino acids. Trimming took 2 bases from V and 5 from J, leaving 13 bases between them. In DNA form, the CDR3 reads TGTGCCTGGAGTATTCAGGGTCGGGACAATGAGCAGTTCTTC. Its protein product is CAWSIQGRDNEQFF.

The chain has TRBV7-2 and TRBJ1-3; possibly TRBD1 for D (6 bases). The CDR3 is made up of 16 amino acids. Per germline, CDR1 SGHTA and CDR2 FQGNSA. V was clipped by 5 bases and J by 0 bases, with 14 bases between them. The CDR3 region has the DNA TGTGCCAGCAGCACAAACCAGGGGAGCTCTGGAAACACCATATATTTT. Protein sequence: CASSTNQGSSGNTIYF.

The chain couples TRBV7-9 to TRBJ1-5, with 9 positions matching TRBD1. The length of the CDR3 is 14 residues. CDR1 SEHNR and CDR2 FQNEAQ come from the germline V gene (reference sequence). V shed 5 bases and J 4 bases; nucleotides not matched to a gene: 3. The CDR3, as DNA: TGTGCCAGCAGCCCAGGGACAGGGAATCAGCCCCAGCATTTT. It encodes CASSPGTGNQPQHF.

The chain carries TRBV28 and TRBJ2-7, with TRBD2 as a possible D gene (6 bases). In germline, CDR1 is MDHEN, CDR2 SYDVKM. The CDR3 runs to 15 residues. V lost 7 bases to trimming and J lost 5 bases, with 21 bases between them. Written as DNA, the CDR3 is TGTGCCAGCACCTCACCCGGGGGACTTACCCACGAGCAGTACTTC. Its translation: CASTSPGGLTHEQYF.

The CDR3 sequence is CASSPRGNTEAFF. CDR3 sequence (DNA): TGTGCCAGCAGTCCTAGGGGGAACACTGAAGCTTTCTTT. The V gene is TRBV28, the J gene TRBJ1-1; possible D gene TRBD1, 5 bases. CDR3 size: 13 residues. V was clipped by 5 bases and J by 1 base, with 8 bases between them. The germline V gene has CDR1 MDHEN and CDR2 SYDVKM.

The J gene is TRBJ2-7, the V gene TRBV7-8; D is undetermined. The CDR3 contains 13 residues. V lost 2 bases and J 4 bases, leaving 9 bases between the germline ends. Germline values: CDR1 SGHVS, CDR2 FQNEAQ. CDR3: CASSLMAGYEQYF. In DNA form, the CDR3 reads TGTGCCAGCAGCTTAATGGCCGGGTACGAGCAGTACTTC.

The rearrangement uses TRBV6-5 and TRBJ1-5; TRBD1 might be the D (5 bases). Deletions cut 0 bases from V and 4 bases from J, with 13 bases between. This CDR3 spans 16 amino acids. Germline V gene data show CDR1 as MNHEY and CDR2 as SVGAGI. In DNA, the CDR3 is TGTGCCAGCAGTTACTCAAGAGACAGCATTAATCAGCCCCAGCATTTT. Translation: CASSYSRDSINQPQHF.

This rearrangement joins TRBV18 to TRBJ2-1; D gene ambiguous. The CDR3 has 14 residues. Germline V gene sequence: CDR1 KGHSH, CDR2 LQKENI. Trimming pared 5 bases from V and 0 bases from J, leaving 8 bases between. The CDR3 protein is CASSARSSYNEQFF. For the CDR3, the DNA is TGTGCCAGCTCAGCTAGGAGCTCCTACAATGAGCAGTTCTTC.

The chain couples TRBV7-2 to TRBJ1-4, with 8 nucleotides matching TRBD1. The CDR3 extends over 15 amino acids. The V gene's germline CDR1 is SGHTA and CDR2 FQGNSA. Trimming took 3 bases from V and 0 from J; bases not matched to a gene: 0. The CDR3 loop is CASSLDRATNEKLFF. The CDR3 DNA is TGTGCCAGCAGCTTGGACAGGGCAACTAATGAAAAACTGTTTTTT.

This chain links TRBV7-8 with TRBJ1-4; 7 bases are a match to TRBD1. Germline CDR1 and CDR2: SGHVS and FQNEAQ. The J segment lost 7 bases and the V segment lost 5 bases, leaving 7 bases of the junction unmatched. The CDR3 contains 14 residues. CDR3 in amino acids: CASSPQGSGEKLFF. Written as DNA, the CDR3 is TGTGCCAGCAGCCCACAGGGGTCGGGTGAAAAACTGTTTTTT.

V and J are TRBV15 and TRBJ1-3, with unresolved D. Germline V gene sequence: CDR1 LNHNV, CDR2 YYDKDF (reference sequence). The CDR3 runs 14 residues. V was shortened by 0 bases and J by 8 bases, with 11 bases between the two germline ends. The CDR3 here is CATSRDPRGDTIYF. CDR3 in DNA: TGTGCCACCAGCAGAGATCCCCGAGGTGACACCATATATTTT. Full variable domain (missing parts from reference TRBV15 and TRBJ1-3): DAMVIQNPRYQVTQFGKPVTLSCSQTLNHNVMYWYQQKSSQAPKLLFHYYDKDFNNEADTPDNFQSRRPNTSFCFLDIRSPGLGDTAMYLCATSRDPRGDTIYFGEGSWLTVV.

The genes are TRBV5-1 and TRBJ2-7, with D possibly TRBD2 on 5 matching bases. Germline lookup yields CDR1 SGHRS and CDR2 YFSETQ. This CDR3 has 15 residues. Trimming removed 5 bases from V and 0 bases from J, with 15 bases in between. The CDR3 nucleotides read TGCGCCAGCAGGCTCACGAGCGGACCCTCCTACGAGCAGTACTTC. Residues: CASRLTSGPSYEQYF.

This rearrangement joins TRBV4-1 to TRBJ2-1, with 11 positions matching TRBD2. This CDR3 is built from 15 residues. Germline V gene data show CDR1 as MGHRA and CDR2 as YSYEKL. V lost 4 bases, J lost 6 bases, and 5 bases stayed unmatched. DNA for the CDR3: TGCGCCAGCAGCCGAGGACTAGCGGGTTCCAATGAGCAGTTCTTC. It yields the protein CASSRGLAGSNEQFF.